The sequence of this TCR beta chain was determined in a study of cytomegalovirus exposure and HLA in healthy donors (dated by TCRdb to about 2017). As for the study more broadly: An earlier analysis of approximately 550 of the donors reported about 250 Gb of sequence data and 117 million unique TCR beta sequences from around 200 million T cells. A separate validation cohort of over a hundred different subjects was used in addition to the roughly 720-subject first cohort. An early release covering roughly 600 HLA-typed donors comprised around 300 gigabases of sequencing data and around 80 million unique TCR sequences. The number of donors typed differed by locus, with roughly 620-640 for A, B, C, DRB1 and DQB1, roughly 520 for DQA1, 600 to 610 for DPA1, and around 450 for DPB1. Because of strong linkage in the cohort, roughly five DR-DQ haplotypes were treated as single units for association and clustering. A later analysis re-analyzed previously published TCR beta repertoires from several hundred donors and added high-resolution HLA genotyping to study TCR occurrence patterns. The T cell repertoires of 666 subjects were profiled by immunosequencing and related to cytomegalovirus serostatus. The study was designed to test whether signatures of past pathogen exposure could be identified by cataloging public T cell receptors. The later analysis used no new phenotypic data to find candidate immune exposures, relying instead on TCR beta sequences and their occurrence across donors. The study combined high-throughput TCR immunosequencing, statistical association of individual TCRs with disease status, and machine learning to predict cytomegalovirus infection status. A later genetic analysis took genome-wide SNP genotypes for about 55% of the roughly 700 donors and used that subset as a discovery cohort. Every discovery cohort repertoire had been produced on one sequencing platform. An earlier analysis of several hundred of the donors applied high-throughput TCR beta sequencing to assess whether each TCR beta V gene segment acted as functional or pseudogenic. Of the approximately 400 genotyped donors, approximately 83% fell in the genetic ancestry cluster associated with self-reported Caucasian donors. Across about 380 genotyped donors of the cohort, an average of roughly 200,000 unique TCR beta nucleotide sequences per donor were sequenced, and roughly 18% of those sequences were non-productive. Donor age, sex, ethnicity and CMV serostatus were compiled together with the repertoire data. Both class I and class II loci were covered by HLA typing, at four-digit resolution. Overall results and qualifications from the work: When HLA alleles, especially DR and DQ, strongly co-occurred, TCR associations were difficult to assign to individual alleles. Presence/absence analyses assumed roughly uniform sequencing depth across donors, an assumption that may not hold. This cohort had only TCR beta chains sequenced, and the lack of alpha or paired-chain data limited which features could be detected. For the cohort, immune exposure information was limited to CMV serostatus. In a later analysis, the rate of TCR association differed among HLA loci, with DRB1 alleles having the most associated TCRs and HLA-C alleles having the fewest. Broadly in line with IMGT annotations, most TCR beta V segments showed up in productive rearrangements about 87% or about 30% of the time in an earlier analysis of some 590 of the donors. The 87-base-pair reads could not distinguish some IMGT-functional V segments, including TRBV6-2 and TRBV6-3, so those segments were excluded. In vitro tests confirmed that a few of the cytomegalovirus-associated TCR beta chains recognize cytomegalovirus antigens. A cluster of highly shared sequence variants was judged likely to represent a technical artifact of the sequencing pipeline. Because counts were too low, roughly 17 rarely observed V segments, including chromosome 9 orphons, were left out of the earlier analysis of over 550 of the donors. A later analysis reported that several top co-occurrence clusters appeared linked to parvovirus B19, influenza, CMV and Epstein-Barr virus. In a later analysis, HLA-associated TCR beta chains were found to be more clonally expanded and to have lower generation probabilities than equally common non-associated chains. Most TCR sequences were seen in very few donors, while some public TCRs were found in many individuals. A later genetic analysis associated a missense DCLRE1C variant with V-gene and J-gene trimming of TCR beta chains, and an independent cohort replicated the association. Specific HLA alleles were associated with 18,000 or so TCR beta sequences at a false discovery rate of 0.05 in a later analysis. Linkage disequilibrium might explain the correlated functional status among segregating V segments, but an unknown experimental factor could not be excluded. Because HLA typing was unavailable for some donors at each locus, only the typed subset was used in association tests. In a later analysis, most CMV-associated TCR beta chains were found to appear HLA-restricted, with HLA associations seemingly driven largely by CMV exposure. In a later genetic analysis, fewer N-insertions in productive TCRs were reported among donors in an Asian-associated ancestry cluster than the approximately 670-donor mean. A further reported finding was that TCR beta sequences accurately predicted the HLA-A and HLA-B alleles for most subjects in the first cohort. The authors suggested that the approach could potentially be generalized to other disease states and immunological phenotypes. The classifier was reported to diagnose cytomegalovirus status with high specificity and sensitivity in both the original and validation cohorts. In the study, 150 to 200 TCR beta chains were listed as associated with cytomegalovirus.

In total, roughly 670 healthy bone marrow donors made up the cohort. All cohort members were sampled while nominally healthy, although unrecorded immune exposures were likely present. The donor was CMV seropositive and belonged to the group of 250 to 300 seropositive cohort members. A peripheral blood sample was provided by each donor, and peripheral blood mononuclear cells were used for TCR beta sequencing. The Qiagen DNeasy Blood Extraction Kit was used to extract genomic DNA from the blood cell samples. The germline V gene sets CDR1 to SGHDN and CDR2 to FVKESK. The cysteine opens and the phenylalanine closes a CDR3 of 12 amino acids. The retained sequence is limited to the CDR3, 36 bases, with the frame set at the first base. V loses 4 bases at its end and J loses 8 bases; junction bases beyond the gene matches: 4. Worth noting for this clone: What this receptor recognizes is not known. The sample holds no much larger clone one base away, and base qualities are not on file.

The library was prepared using the immunoSEQ multiplex PCR assay. For the multiplex PCR, a mixture combining 60 forward primers for TCR Vbeta segments and 13 reverse primers for TCR Jbeta segments was used. The CDR3 region of rearranged TCR beta genes was amplified from genomic DNA with a multiplex PCR assay. Amplified TCR beta libraries were sequenced as 87-base-pair reads on the Illumina HiSeq System. Turning to the authors' computational methods: Across the 670 or so repertoires, a later analysis counted 80 million or so unique TCR beta chains, roughly 11 million of which were shared by at least two donors. Raw reads were error-corrected and collapsed into unique sequences with a nearest-neighbor algorithm that merged closely related sequences to remove PCR and sequencing errors. To assign V, D and J gene segments, CDR3 sequences were aligned to IMGT reference sequences. For a sequence to be retained, a match of at least six nucleotides was required to both a V gene segment and a J gene segment. Rearrangements were called productive when the CDR3 lacked stop codons and stayed in frame with V and J; all others were non-productive. CDR3 was defined according to IMGT convention as the region running from the second conserved V-encoded cysteine to the conserved J-encoded phenylalanine. The earlier analysis of 500 to 650 of the donors excluded any sequence lacking an unambiguous match to a single V gene segment. An earlier analysis of several hundred of the donors called V segments functional above 56.7% productive rearrangements and segregating when the between-donor standard deviation exceeded 5%. A statistical classification framework was developed to diagnose cytomegalovirus status using the catalog of TCR beta chain sequences. V and J gene assignment, in a later analysis, came from comparing TCR nucleotide sequences with IMGT/GENE-DB human TR gene sequences. A later analysis assigned CDR3 sequences and most-parsimonious VDJ recombination scenarios with the TCRdist pipeline. In a later analysis, each TCR beta chain was defined by its CDR3 amino acid sequence together with its V-gene family, and reads without a unique V-gene family were excluded. To address suspected cross-contamination and a sequencing artifact, a later analysis removed around 600 highly shared, low-generation-probability nucleotide sequences. In a later analysis, a clonal expansion index was calculated for each public chain from normalized within-repertoire ranks of inferred template counts. A later analysis computed generation probabilities with a VDJ recombination model fitted to out-of-frame rearrangements, and checked the results against IGoR. A later analysis scored TCR-TCR, TCR-HLA and TCR-CMV co-occurrence with hypergeometric tests, applying a repertoire-size bias correction to TCR pairs. In a later analysis, false discovery rates were estimated by permuting HLA or CMV assignments 20 times. In a later analysis, co-occurring TCRs were grouped using DBSCAN, and TCRdist sequence similarity was added for clustering within HLA-allele-positive subsets. Repertoires with fewer than 30,000 or more than 120,000 public chains, plus five repertoires with anomalous nucleotide sharing, were excluded from co-occurrence clustering. TCRdb obtained this table from immuneACCESS and retained in-frame rearrangements with V and J assigned. These tables miss some clones; where compared with another copy, unresolved V genes account for less than half of the shortfall, and the remainder is unexplained. Clone size and V and J calls were adopted from that table, with D and trimming inferred from the DNA. This sample comprises 100,000 to 150,000 clones, 76% of them detected only once. The ten top clones hold 1.5% to 2% of the sample.

The clonotype comes from a female donor in good health and CMV-seropositive. Rearrangement joined TRBV14 to TRBJ1-2, with 7 middle bases fitting TRBD1. The source material was PBMCs. The CDR3 sequence is CASSPDRRGYTF. The bases are TGTGCCAGCAGCCCGGACAGGCGGGGCTACACCTTC.